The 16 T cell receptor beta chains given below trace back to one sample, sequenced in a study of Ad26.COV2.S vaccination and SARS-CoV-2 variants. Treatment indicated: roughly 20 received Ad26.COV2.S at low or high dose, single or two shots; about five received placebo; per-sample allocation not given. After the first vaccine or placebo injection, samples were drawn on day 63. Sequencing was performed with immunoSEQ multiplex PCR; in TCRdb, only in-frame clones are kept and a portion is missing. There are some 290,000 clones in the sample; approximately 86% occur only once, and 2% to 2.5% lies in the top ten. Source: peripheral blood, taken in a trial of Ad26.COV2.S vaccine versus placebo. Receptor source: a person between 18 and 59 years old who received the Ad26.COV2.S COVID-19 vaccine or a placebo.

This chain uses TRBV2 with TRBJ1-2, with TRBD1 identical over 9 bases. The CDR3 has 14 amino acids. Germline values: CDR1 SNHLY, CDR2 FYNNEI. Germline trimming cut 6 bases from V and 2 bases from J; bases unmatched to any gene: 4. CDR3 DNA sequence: TGTGCCAGCAGAAGGGACAGGGTAAACTATGGCTACACCTTC. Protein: CASRRDRVNYGYTF.

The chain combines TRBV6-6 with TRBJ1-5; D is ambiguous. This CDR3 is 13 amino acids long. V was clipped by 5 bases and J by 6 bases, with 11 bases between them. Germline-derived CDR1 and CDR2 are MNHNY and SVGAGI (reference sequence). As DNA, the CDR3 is TGTGCCAGCAGTCTGGGAGGGAGTCAGCCCCAGCATTTT. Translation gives CASSLGGSQPQHF.

The CDR3 loop reads CASSPGDGNSGANVLTF. As DNA, the CDR3 is TGTGCCAGCAGCCCCGGAGACGGCAACTCTGGGGCCAACGTCCTGACTTTC. The genes are TRBV7-6 and TRBJ2-6; D gene uncertain. The CDR3 is 17 amino acids. Germline values: CDR1 SGHVS, CDR2 FNYEAQ. Trimming removed 5 bases at V and 0 bases at J, with 14 bases between.

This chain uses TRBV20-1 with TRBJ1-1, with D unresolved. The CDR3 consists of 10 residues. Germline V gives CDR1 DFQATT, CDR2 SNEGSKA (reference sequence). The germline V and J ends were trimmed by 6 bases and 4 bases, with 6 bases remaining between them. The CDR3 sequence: CSAMVTEAFF. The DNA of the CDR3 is TGCAGTGCCATGGTCACTGAAGCTTTCTTT.

The CDR3 region has the DNA TGTGCCAGCAGTCCCATCGGGAACAATGAGCAGTTCTTC. Its protein is CASSPIGNNEQFF. J is TRBJ2-1 and V is TRBV28; D is perhaps TRBD2 (5 bases). Germline-derived CDR1 and CDR2 are MDHEN and SYDVKM. CDR3 size: 13 residues. Between the trimmed V and J ends, which lost 5 bases and 5 bases, there was a span of 10 bases. The full variable domain, rest sourced from reference TRBV28 and TRBJ2-1, is DVKVTQSSRYLVKRTGEKVFLECVQDMDHENMFWYRQDPGLGLRLIYFSYDVKMKEKGDIPEGYSVSREKKERFSLILESASTNQTSMYLCASSPIGNNEQFFGPGTRLTVL.

CDR3 nucleotide sequence: TGCGCCAGCAGCTTGGGGGACAGTTTGAACACTGAAGCTTTCTTT. Translated, it gives CASSLGDSLNTEAFF. V usage is TRBV5-1 and J usage is TRBJ1-1; 7 positions match TRBD1. The CDR3 has 15 amino acids. The germline V gene encodes CDR1 SGHRS and CDR2 YFSETQ. With 0 bases clipped from V and 0 bases from J, the junction kept 2 bases outside the gene matches. Supplemented by reference TRBV5-1 and TRBJ1-1, the full variable domain reads KAGVTQTPRYLIKTRGQQVTLSCSPISGHRSVSWYQQTPGQGLQFLFEYFSETQRNKGNFPGRFSGRQFSNSRSEMNVSTLELGDSALYLCASSLGDSLNTEAFFGQGTRLTVV.

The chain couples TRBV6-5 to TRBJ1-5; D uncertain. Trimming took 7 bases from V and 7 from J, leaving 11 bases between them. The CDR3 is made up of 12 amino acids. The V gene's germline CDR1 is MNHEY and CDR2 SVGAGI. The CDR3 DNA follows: TGTGCCAGCATGACGGGGAACCAGCCCCAGCATTTT. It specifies CASMTGNQPQHF.

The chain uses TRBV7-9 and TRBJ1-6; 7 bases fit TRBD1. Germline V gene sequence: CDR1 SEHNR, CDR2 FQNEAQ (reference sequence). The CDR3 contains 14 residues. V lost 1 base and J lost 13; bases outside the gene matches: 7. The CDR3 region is CASSLEGAGYPLHF. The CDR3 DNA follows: TGTGCCAGCAGCTTAGAGGGGGCAGGGTACCCCCTCCACTTT. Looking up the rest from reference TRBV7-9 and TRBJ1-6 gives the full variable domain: DTGVSQNPRHKITKRGQNVTFRCDPISEHNRLYWYRQTLGQGPEFLTYFQNEAQLEKSRLLSDRFSAERPKGSFSTLEIQRTEQGDSAMYLCASSLEGAGYPLHFGNGTRLTVT.

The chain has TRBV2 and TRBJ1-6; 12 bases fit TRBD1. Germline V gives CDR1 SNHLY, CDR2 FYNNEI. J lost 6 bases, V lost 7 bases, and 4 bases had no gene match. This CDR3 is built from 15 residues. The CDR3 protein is CASIPGQGANSPLHF. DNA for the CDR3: TGTGCCAGCATTCCGGGACAGGGGGCTAATTCACCCCTCCACTTT.

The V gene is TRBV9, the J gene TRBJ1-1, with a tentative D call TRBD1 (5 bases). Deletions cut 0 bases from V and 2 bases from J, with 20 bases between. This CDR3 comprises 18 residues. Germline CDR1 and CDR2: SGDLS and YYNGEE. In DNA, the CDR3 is TGTGCCAGCAGCGTAGAGGCGGGGCAGGGCCGCATTAACACTGAAGCTTTCTTT. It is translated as CASSVEAGQGRINTEAFF.

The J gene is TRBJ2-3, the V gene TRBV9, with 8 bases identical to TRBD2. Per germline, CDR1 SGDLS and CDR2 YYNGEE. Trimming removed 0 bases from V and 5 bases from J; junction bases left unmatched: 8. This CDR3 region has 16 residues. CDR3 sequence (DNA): TGTGCCAGCAGCGTAGCCGGGGGGGCCGGCGGAGATACGCAGTATTTT. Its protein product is CASSVAGGAGGDTQYF.

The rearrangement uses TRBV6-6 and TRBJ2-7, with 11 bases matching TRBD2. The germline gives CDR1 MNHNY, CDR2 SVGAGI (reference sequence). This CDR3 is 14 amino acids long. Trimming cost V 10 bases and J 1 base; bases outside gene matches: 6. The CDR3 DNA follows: TGTGCCACGACCGGGACTAGCGGATCCTACGAGCAGTACTTC. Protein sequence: CATTGTSGSYEQYF.

The CDR3 sequence: CASKEFNSYEQYF. The CDR3 nucleotides are TGTGCCAGCAAAGAGTTTAACTCCTACGAGCAGTACTTC. The rearrangement joins TRBV5-4 to TRBJ2-7; D gene uncertain. Trimming pared 6 bases from V and 0 bases from J, leaving 10 bases between. The CDR3 consists of 13 residues. Germline V gene lookup returns CDR1 SGHNT and CDR2 YYREEE (reference sequence).

As DNA, the CDR3 is TGTGCCAGCAGTTTTAGGTCCTATGGCTACACCTTC. Translated, it gives CASSFRSYGYTF. The chain links TRBV28 to TRBJ1-2; D not resolved. The V gene's germline CDR1 is MDHEN and CDR2 SYDVKM. Trimming pared 3 bases from V and 4 bases from J, leaving 6 bases between. The CDR3 has 12 residues.

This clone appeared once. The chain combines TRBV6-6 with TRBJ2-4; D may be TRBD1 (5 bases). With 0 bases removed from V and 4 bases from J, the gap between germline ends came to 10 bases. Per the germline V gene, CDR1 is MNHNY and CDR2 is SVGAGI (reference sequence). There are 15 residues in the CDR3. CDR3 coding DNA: TGTGCCAGCAGTTACTCGGACACTTCTAAAAACATTCAGTACTTC. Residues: CASSYSDTSKNIQYF.

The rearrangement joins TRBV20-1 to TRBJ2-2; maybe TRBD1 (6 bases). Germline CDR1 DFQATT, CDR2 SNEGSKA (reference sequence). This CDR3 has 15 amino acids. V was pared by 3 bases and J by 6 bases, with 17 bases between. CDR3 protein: CSASPDRTGAGELFF. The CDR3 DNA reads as TGCAGTGCTAGTCCCGACAGGACCGGGGCCGGGGAGCTGTTTTTT.